Below, 23 T cell receptor beta chains from the same sample are listed, as sequenced in a study of CD8 T cells in Susac syndrome. With random hexamers, roughly 0.5 to 1 ug RNA was reverse transcribed. TCRdb passed the immunoSEQ multiplex PCR reads through MiXCR, listing each CDR3 protein once. The table shows tens of thousands of distinct CDR3 sequences, with about 93% occurring only once. Sequenced material: CD8+ T cells from PBMCs. The receptor set was obtained from a human donor in good health.

The chain uses TRBV29-1 and TRBJ1-2; TRBD1 matches 7 bases. The CDR3 contains 13 residues. CDR1 and CDR2 (germline): SQVTM, ANQGSEA. The DNA of the CDR3 is TGCAGTGTGGGAAGTGGACAGGACTATGGCTACACCTTC. The encoded protein is CSVGSGQDYGYTF.

The chain uses TRBV9 and TRBJ1-2; no clear D gene. Germline V CDR1 and CDR2: SGDLS, YYNGEE. This CDR3 spans 14 amino acids. For the CDR3, the DNA is TGTGCACTGTCCCTGACCGGTCCTAACTATGGCTACACCTTC. Translated: CALSLTGPNYGYTF.

J is TRBJ1-1 and V is TRBV7-2; tentative D call: TRBD1 (6 bases). Germline V gene lookup returns CDR1 SGHTA and CDR2 FQGNSA. The CDR3 extends over 14 amino acids. With 2 bases removed from V and 6 bases from J, the gap between germline ends came to 13 bases. CDR3 coding DNA: TGTGCCAGCAGCTTAAATACAGGGTTTGCTGAAGCTTTCTTT. Translating gives CASSLNTGFAEAFF. Filled out from reference TRBV7-2 and TRBJ1-1, the complete variable domain reads GAGVSQSPSNKVTEKGKDVELRCDPISGHTALYWYRQSLGQGLEFLIYFQGNSAPDKSGLPSDRFSAERTGGSVSTLTIQRTQQEDSAVYLCASSLNTGFAEAFFGQGTRLTVV.

The chain couples TRBV20-1 to TRBJ1-5; 8 bases line up with TRBD1. The ends lost 0 bases at V and 6 bases at J; junction bases unmatched: 10. Germline values: CDR1 DFQATT, CDR2 SNEGSKA (reference sequence). The CDR3 is made up of 16 amino acids. The CDR3 DNA is TGCAGTGCTAGAGATAGAGGACAGGGAGTTGGTCAGCCCCAGCATTTT. Translated, it gives CSARDRGQGVGQPQHF.

The genes are TRBV7-9 and TRBJ1-6, with 9 bases lining up with TRBD1. This CDR3 has 14 amino acids. Germline CDR1 is SEHNR and CDR2 is FQNEAQ (reference sequence). The junction had 10 bases not matched to a gene; V was cut back by 5 bases and J by 14 bases. CDR3 DNA sequence: TGTGCCAGCAGCGAGTGGGTCGGGACAGGGACCCTCCACTTT. It specifies CASSEWVGTGTLHF.

Details on this clonotype: One end of the junction is discordant with germline, which a read error may explain. The rearrangement joins TRBV5-1 to TRBJ2-7, with 10 bases matching TRBD1. CDR1 is SGHRS, CDR2 YFSETQ, per germline. This CDR3 has 15 amino acids. CDR3 bases: TGCGCCAGCAGCTCGGGTGACAGGGGGCCATACGAGCAGTACTTT. Protein product: CASSSGDRGPYEQYF.

The chain employs TRBV3-1 and TRBJ2-1, with a possible D match to TRBD2 (6 bases). This CDR3 contains 14 residues. Germline V gene data show CDR1 as LGHDT and CDR2 as YNNKEL (reference sequence). Trimming cost V 1 base and J 4 bases, with 8 bases left between them. DNA for the CDR3: TGTGCCAGCAGCCAAGGCCTAGCGTACAATGAGCAGTTCTTC. Translating it yields CASSQGLAYNEQFF.

A few counts support this clonotype. This chain joins TRBV11-2 and TRBJ2-3; TRBD2 is a possible D gene (5 bases). Germline V gene sequence: CDR1 SGHAT, CDR2 FQNNGV. The CDR3 is made up of 14 amino acids. Trimming took 8 bases from V and 2 from J, leaving 14 bases between them. The CDR3 sequence is CASPRDNSTDTQYF. DNA for the CDR3: TGTGCCAGCCCCCGGGATAACTCCACAGATACGCAGTATTTT.

The chain joins TRBV6-1 to TRBJ2-7, with 10 bases lining up with TRBD2. Trimming at V came to 6 bases and at J to 0 bases, leaving 11 bases not matched to a gene. Germline values: CDR1 MNHNS, CDR2 SASEGT. CDR3 length: 17 amino acids. The CDR3 DNA reads as TGTGCCAGCAGGCCCCGGACTAGCGGAGAAAACTCCTACGAGCAGTACTTC. Its translation: CASRPRTSGENSYEQYF.

V usage is TRBV7-6 and J usage is TRBJ1-1; the D is unclear. The V gene's germline CDR1 is SGHVS and CDR2 FNYEAQ. CDR3 size: 13 residues. The ends were cut back, 1 base at V and 3 bases at J, with 6 bases in the middle. In DNA form, the CDR3 reads TGTGCCAGCAGCTTAGGGCCGTACACTGAAGCTTTCTTT. Translating gives CASSLGPYTEAFF.

The V call is TRBV6-2 or TRBV6-3, the J call TRBJ2-5; a weak D match, TRBD2 (5 bases). Germline V gene sequence: CDR1 MNHEY, CDR2 SVGEGT. The CDR3 sequence is 13 residues long. Trimming shortened V by 8 bases and J by 0 bases, and 10 bases separated the two germline ends. For the CDR3, the DNA is TGTGCCAGCGGGAGTTCTAACCAAGAGACCCAGTACTTC. Translation gives CASGSSNQETQYF.

The rearrangement joins TRBV20-1 to TRBJ1-2; D is unclear. The germline V gene has CDR1 DFQATT and CDR2 SNEGSKA (reference sequence). V lost 2 bases, J lost 2 bases, and 9 bases lay in between. This CDR3 comprises 13 residues. CDR3 DNA: TGCAGTGCTAGATGGTCCAGGAACTATGGCTACACCTTC. Amino acids: CSARWSRNYGYTF.

V is TRBV7-2 and J is TRBJ2-5; TRBD1 or TRBD2 may be the D gene (6 bases each). Between the trimmed V and J ends, which lost 1 base and 5 bases, there was a span of 11 bases. Per the germline V gene, CDR1 is SGHTA and CDR2 is FQGNSA. The CDR3 covers 14 residues. The CDR3 region is CASSLGGAGETQYF. Written as DNA, the CDR3 is TGTGCCAGCAGCTTAGGGGGGGCCGGGGAGACCCAGTACTTC.

CDR3 nucleotide sequence: TGTGCCAGCAGGGGGAGTGGGACAATACGTAGCAATCAGCCCCAGCATTTT. Translation: CASRGSGTIRSNQPQHF. This chain links TRBV2 with TRBJ1-5; a possible D gene is TRBD1 (6 bases). Per the germline V gene, CDR1 is SNHLY and CDR2 is FYNNEI. V lost 6 bases and J 0 bases, leaving 18 bases between the germline ends. The CDR3 consists of 17 residues.

The chain recombines TRBV5-6 with TRBJ2-2; D call uncertain. The CDR3 has 12 residues. Trimming cost V 5 bases and J 6 bases, with 8 bases left between them. CDR1 and CDR2 from the germline V gene are SGHDT and YYEEEE. The CDR3: CASRSSPGELFF. For the CDR3, the DNA is TGTGCCAGCAGAAGCAGTCCCGGGGAGCTGTTTTTT.

In DNA form, the CDR3 reads TGTGCCAGTAGTATACTTCTAGCCTCCTACAATGAGCAGTTCTTC. Amino acid sequence: CASSILLASYNEQFF. V gene TRBV19 combines with J gene TRBJ2-1; TRBD2 is a possible D gene (5 bases). Germline CDR1 LNHDA, CDR2 SQIVND (reference sequence). The V gene lost 2 bases and the J gene lost 0 bases, with 8 bases spanning the gap. The CDR3 has 15 amino acids.

This chain connects TRBV7-9 to TRBJ2-5; 8 nucleotides match TRBD1. V shed 5 bases and J 0 bases; nucleotides not matched to a gene: 8. The CDR3 has 16 residues. From germline, CDR1 is SEHNR and CDR2 FQNEAQ (reference sequence). In nucleotides, the CDR3 is TGTGCCAGCAGCCGACAGGGGTCCGTCTACCAAGAGACCCAGTACTTC. This gives the protein CASSRQGSVYQETQYF.

The chain is built from TRBV6-4 and TRBJ2-3; the match to TRBD2 covers 11 bases. The CDR3 runs 16 residues. The junction had 4 bases not matched to a gene; V was cut back by 5 bases and J by 0 bases. Looked up from germline, CDR1 is MRHNA and CDR2 is SNTAGT. The CDR3 reads CASSITSGGSTDTQYF. The CDR3 DNA is TGTGCCAGCAGTATCACTAGCGGGGGTAGCACAGATACGCAGTATTTT.

This clonotype was recorded only once. DNA for the CDR3: TGTGCCAGCAGCCACGGGACTAGCGGGTACAATGAGCAGTTCTTC. This gives the protein CASSHGTSGYNEQFF. The rearrangement links TRBV9 to TRBJ2-1, with 12 bases aligning to TRBD2. Germline V gene data show CDR1 as SGDLS and CDR2 as YYNGEE. J gave up 4 bases and V 4 bases, and 3 bases lay outside the gene matches. This CDR3 comprises 15 residues. The whole variable domain, filled in from reference TRBV9 and TRBJ2-1, reads DSGVTQTPKHLITATGQRVTLRCSPRSGDLSVYWYQQSLDQGLQFLIQYYNGEERAKGNILERFSAQQFPDLHSELNLSSLELGDSALYFCASSHGTSGYNEQFFGPGTRLTVL.

V gene TRBV29-1 combines with J gene TRBJ1-2; no clear D gene. The CDR3 totals 11 residues. V gave up 4 bases and J gave up 4 bases, with 7 bases separating them. Germline V lookup: CDR1 SQVTM, CDR2 ANQGSEA. CDR3 DNA sequence: TGCAGCGTTGTGTCCTTCTATGGCTACACCTTC. Translation: CSVVSFYGYTF.

The J gene is TRBJ1-1, the V gene TRBV5-6, with 9 bases aligning to TRBD1. This CDR3 contains 16 residues. Losses at the gene ends were 0 bases for V and 0 bases for J; bases not matched to a gene: 3. Per the germline V gene, CDR1 is SGHDT and CDR2 is YYEEEE. The CDR3 region is CASSLGTGGMNTEAFF. The CDR3 DNA sequence: TGTGCCAGCAGCTTGGGAACAGGGGGCATGAACACTGAAGCTTTCTTT.

This clonotype was recorded once. J is TRBJ1-5 and V is TRBV13; no reliable D call. The germline V and J ends were trimmed by 0 bases and 4 bases, with 7 bases remaining between them. CDR1 and CDR2 (germline): PRHDT, FYEKMQ (reference sequence). The CDR3 contains 14 residues. CDR3 nucleotide sequence: TGTGCCAGCAGCTTAGGCCGGGATAATCAGCCCCAGCATTTT. This codes for CASSLGRDNQPQHF.

The chain has TRBV25-1 and TRBJ2-6; D might be TRBD1 or TRBD2, each matching 6 bases. Between the trimmed V and J ends, which lost 2 bases and 2 bases, there was a span of 7 bases. Germline lookup yields CDR1 MGHDK and CDR2 SYGVNS. The CDR3 totals 15 residues. CDR3 DNA sequence: TGTGCCAGCAGTGAAAGGGGGGCTGGGGCCAACGTCCTGACTTTC. Protein product: CASSERGAGANVLTF.